Below are 18 T cell receptor beta chains sequenced from a single sample in a study of OX40 agonist ivuxolimab in advanced cancers. The assay was immunoSEQ multiplex PCR, and TCRdb's table has in-frame clones only and misses some. Seen here are about 48,000 clones, about 90% observed once, and the top ten hold approximately 6.7%. This specimen was CD4+ or CD8+ T cells sorted from blood, taken in a trial of the OX40 agonist ivuxolimab. Receptor source: an adult with an advanced solid tumor such as melanoma, head and neck, liver or kidney cancer.

The V and J genes are TRBV6-5 and TRBJ1-1; D remains ambiguous. Germline lookup yields CDR1 MNHEY and CDR2 SVGAGI. The CDR3 totals 13 residues. V was shortened by 0 bases and J by 5 bases, with 7 bases between the two germline ends. As DNA, the CDR3 is TGTGCCAGCAGTTACTCGGGGAGGACTGAAGCTTTCTTT. It is translated as CASSYSGRTEAFF.

This clone was counted only a few times. V gene TRBV4-1 combines with J gene TRBJ1-2; TRBD1 matches 9 bases. Germline values: CDR1 MGHRA, CDR2 YSYEKL. The CDR3 consists of 14 residues. The V segment lost 5 bases and the J segment 4 bases; nucleotides outside the gene matches: 5. CDR3 sequence (DNA): TGCGCCAGCAGCGAACAGGGGGCTCTCTATGGCTACACCTTC. It translates to CASSEQGALYGYTF.

The chain combines TRBV5-1 with TRBJ2-1, with D hard to call. V lost 0 bases to trimming and J lost 7 bases, with 5 bases between them. The CDR3 spans 12 residues. Germline lookup yields CDR1 SGHRS and CDR2 YFSETQ. This CDR3 reads CASSLVENEQFF. DNA for the CDR3: TGCGCCAGCAGCTTGGTCGAGAATGAGCAGTTCTTC.

This clone was seen only once. The rearrangement joins TRBV13 to TRBJ1-3, with D perhaps TRBD1 (6 bases). This CDR3 comprises 17 residues. Looked up from germline, CDR1 is PRHDT and CDR2 is FYEKMQ (reference sequence). V gave up 3 bases and J gave up 0 bases, with 15 bases separating them. CDR3 protein: CASSLETGPNSGNTIYF. In nucleotides, the CDR3 is TGTGCCAGCAGCTTGGAGACAGGCCCTAACTCTGGAAACACCATATATTTT.

The chain carries TRBV2 and TRBJ2-1; D gene unclear. The germline gives CDR1 SNHLY, CDR2 FYNNEI. Trimming left V 3 bases short and J 6 bases short, with 9 bases between. The CDR3 has 13 amino acids. The CDR3, as DNA: TGTGCCAGCAGTGATAACTCCCGCAATGAGCAGTTCTTC. Encoded protein: CASSDNSRNEQFF.

This chain links TRBV19 with TRBJ1-4; no clear D gene. Trimming took 6 bases from V and 0 from J, leaving 5 bases between them. This CDR3 region has 13 residues. The V gene's germline CDR1 is LNHDA and CDR2 SQIVND (reference sequence). The CDR3 sequence is CASRQATNEKLFF. The CDR3 region has the DNA TGTGCCAGTAGACAAGCAACTAATGAAAAACTGTTTTTT.

The chain links TRBV30 to TRBJ2-7; 8 bases align to TRBD1. With V trimmed by 1 base and J by 3 bases, 5 bases remained unmatched. The CDR3 is 14 residues long. Germline CDR1 GTSNPN, CDR2 SVGIG (reference sequence). CDR3 sequence: CAWSGSDRGYEQYF. In nucleotides, the CDR3 is TGTGCCTGGAGTGGCAGTGACAGGGGCTACGAGCAGTACTTC.

Only one count was recorded for this clone. This chain links TRBV4-1 with TRBJ1-1; 7 bases are a match to TRBD1. The CDR3 has 15 amino acids. Trimming took 0 bases from V and 1 from J; bases not matched to a gene: 2. The germline V gene encodes CDR1 MGHRA and CDR2 YSYEKL. The DNA for the CDR3 is TGCGCCAGCAGCCAAGAGTGGACAGGGAACACTGAAGCTTTCTTT. Protein product: CASSQEWTGNTEAFF.

The V gene is TRBV4-2, the J gene TRBJ1-4; D perhaps matches TRBD1 (5 bases). V lost 1 base to trimming and J lost 3 bases, with 9 bases between them. The CDR3 is 15 residues long. In germline, CDR1 is LGHNA, CDR2 YNFKEQ. CDR3 loop: CASSQADISNEKLFF. The CDR3 DNA is TGTGCCAGCAGCCAAGCGGACATATCTAATGAAAAACTGTTTTTT.

The chain has TRBV9 and TRBJ2-3, with TRBD2 matching over 7 bases. This CDR3 contains 13 residues. The J segment lost 1 base and the V segment lost 7 bases, leaving 3 bases of the junction unmatched. Germline V lookup: CDR1 SGDLS, CDR2 YYNGEE. The CDR3, as DNA: TGTGCCAGCGGACGGGGGGGCACAGATACGCAGTATTTT. It encodes CASGRGGTDTQYF.

CDR3 amino acids: CASSSGTGTEKLFF. Written as DNA, the CDR3 is TGTGCCAGCAGCTCCGGGACAGGGACTGAAAAACTGTTTTTT. This chain connects TRBV7-6 to TRBJ1-4, with TRBD1 matching 9 bases. Looked up from germline, CDR1 is SGHVS and CDR2 is FNYEAQ. V lost 4 bases, J lost 7 bases, and 4 bases stayed unmatched. The CDR3 contains 14 residues.

The chain uses TRBV27 and TRBJ2-3, with 12 bases fitting TRBD2. V was pared by 7 bases and J by 5 bases, with 7 bases of the junction left unmatched. The CDR3 is 15 residues long. Looked up from germline, CDR1 is MNHEY and CDR2 is SMNVEV (reference sequence). The CDR3 DNA reads TGTGCCAGCAACCTAGCGGGGGGGCGTGGAGATACGCAGTATTTT. It codes for CASNLAGGRGDTQYF.

V gene TRBV27 combines with J gene TRBJ1-3; D is undetermined. The length of the CDR3 is 15 residues. V was cut by 5 bases and J by 0 bases, with 11 bases left in between. Germline CDR1 and CDR2: MNHEY and SMNVEV (reference sequence). CDR3 loop: CASSQHPSSGNTIYF. CDR3 sequence (DNA): TGTGCCAGCAGTCAACACCCGTCCTCTGGAAACACCATATATTTT.

The J gene is TRBJ1-5, the V gene TRBV4-1; D unclear. The germline CDR1 and CDR2 sequences are MGHRA and YSYEKL. This CDR3 has 12 amino acids. The V end was cut by 0 bases, the J end by 6 bases, with 3 bases between. DNA for the CDR3: TGCGCCAGCAGCCAAGAGGGTCAGCCCCAGCATTTT. Protein: CASSQEGQPQHF.

This clone has a single count. This chain connects TRBV5-1 to TRBJ2-7; D not certain. V was shortened by 3 bases and J by 2 bases, with 12 bases between the two germline ends. This CDR3 is built from 14 residues. Germline V gene lookup returns CDR1 SGHRS and CDR2 YFSETQ. CDR3 sequence (DNA): TGCGCCAGCAGCTCCTCGACCGTAACCTACGAGCAGTACTTC. As protein: CASSSSTVTYEQYF.

This chain connects TRBV30 to TRBJ2-1; D is unresolved. Germline assignment: CDR1 GTSNPN and CDR2 SVGIG (reference sequence). V lost 1 base, J lost 4 bases, and 8 bases lay in between. The CDR3 sequence is 13 residues long. CDR3 sequence reads: CAWSAAFYNEQFF. CDR3 sequence (DNA): TGTGCCTGGAGTGCTGCCTTTTACAATGAGCAGTTCTTC.

The chain is built from TRBV5-1 and TRBJ2-5; D is undetermined. The CDR3 consists of 16 residues. The germline CDR1 and CDR2 sequences are SGHRS and YFSETQ. V lost 4 bases and J 3 bases, leaving 19 bases between the germline ends. This CDR3 is CASSRELGLEEETQYF. The DNA for the CDR3 is TGCGCCAGCAGCAGGGAATTAGGTCTAGAGGAAGAGACCCAGTACTTC.

The chain joins TRBV2 to TRBJ1-2, with D maybe TRBD1 (5 bases). The germline V and J ends were trimmed by 7 bases and 1 base, with 7 bases remaining between them. CDR1 SNHLY and CDR2 FYNNEI come from the germline V gene. This CDR3 contains 12 residues. The CDR3 DNA sequence: TGTGCCAGCAACAGGCTTAACTATGGCTACACCTTC. Its protein product is CASNRLNYGYTF. Drawing the rest from reference TRBV2 and TRBJ1-2, the complete variable domain is EPEVTQTPSHQVTQMGQEVILRCVPISNHLYFYWYRQILGQKVEFLVSFYNNEISEKSEIFDDQFSVERPDGSNFTLKIRSTKLEDSAMYFCASNRLNYGYTFGSGTRLTVV.